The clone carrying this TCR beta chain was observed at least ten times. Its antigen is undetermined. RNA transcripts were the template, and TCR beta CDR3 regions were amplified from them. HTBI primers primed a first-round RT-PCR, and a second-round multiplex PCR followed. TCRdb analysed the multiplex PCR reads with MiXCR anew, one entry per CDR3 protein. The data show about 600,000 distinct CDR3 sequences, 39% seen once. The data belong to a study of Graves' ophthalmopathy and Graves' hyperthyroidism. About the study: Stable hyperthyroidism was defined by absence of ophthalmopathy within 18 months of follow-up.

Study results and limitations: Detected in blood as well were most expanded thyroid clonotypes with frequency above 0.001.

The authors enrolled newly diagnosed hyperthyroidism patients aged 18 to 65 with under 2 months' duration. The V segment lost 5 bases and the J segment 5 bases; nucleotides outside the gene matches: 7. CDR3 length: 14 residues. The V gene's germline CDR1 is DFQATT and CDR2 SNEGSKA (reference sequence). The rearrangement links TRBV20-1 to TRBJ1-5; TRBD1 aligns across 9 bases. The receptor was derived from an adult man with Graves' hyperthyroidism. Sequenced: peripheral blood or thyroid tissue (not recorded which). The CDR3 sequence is CSAERDRDDQPQHF. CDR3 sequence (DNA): TGCAGTGCTGAAAGGGACAGGGATGATCAGCCCCAGCATTTT.